The clone carrying this T cell receptor (beta chain) was seen repeatedly, ten times or more. TCRdb independently ran MiXCR on the reads; one entry per CDR3 protein. The repertoire consists of some 220,000 distinct CDR3 sequences, with less than 35% occurring once and the leading ten covering roughly 7%. The data stem from a study of kidney transplant recipient with SARS-CoV-2 infection. V lost 10 bases to trimming and J lost 7 bases, with 26 bases between them. This CDR3 has 16 residues. CDR1 is PRHDT and CDR2 is FYEKMQ in the germline V gene (reference sequence). The V and J genes are TRBV13 and TRBJ2-1; tentatively, D is TRBD1 or TRBD2 (5 bases each). The clonotype originates from a young adult male patient who had COVID-19 and was a kidney transplant recipient. A subset of T cells may come from the graft donor. The sample here was a blood sample, taken at baseline and between days 110 and 120 from a kidney transplant recipient. The CDR3 region has the DNA TGTGCCACCCTAGAGGGGCTACCCGGAGTAGGTAATGAGCAGTTCTTC. Translating gives CATLEGLPGVGNEQFF.